Here is one T cell receptor beta chain with its context. CDR3 length: 13 amino acids. Germline trimming cut 3 bases from V and 3 bases from J; bases unmatched to any gene: 1. CDR1 is SGHRS, CDR2 YFSETQ, per germline. The sample belongs to a study of T cells in Graves' hyperthyroidism and ophthalmopathy. TCR beta CDR3 regions were amplified from RNA. The primer set for the first-round RT-PCR of the TCR CDR3 was HTBI. TCRdb called the multiplex PCR reads again in MiXCR, with one record for every CDR3 protein. The table records roughly 35,000 distinct CDR3 sequences, around 52% of them present only once. Using around 10 ml of fresh peripheral blood, PBMCs were prepared.

This clonotype was sampled from a woman aged 40 to 50 with Graves' ophthalmopathy. The material sequenced was blood. The chain recombines TRBV5-1 with TRBJ1-2, with 8 bases fitting TRBD1. DNA for the CDR3: TGCGCCAGCAGCTCGGGACAGGACTATGGCTACACCTTC. The encoded protein is CASSSGQDYGYTF.